A single sample is the source of the 7 T cell receptor beta chains below, sequenced in a study of post-analysis software for immune sequencing data. Study-wide findings and caveats: Controls showed lower frequencies than patients for roughly five TRBV segments, and TRBV5-6, TRBV5-1 and TRBV20-1 were among these.

Researchers reported that TCR beta cDNA libraries carried unique molecular identifiers. TCRdb reprocessed the PCR reads via MiXCR and lists one record per CDR3 protein. The top ten clones hold roughly 6% of a sample with about 540,000 distinct CDR3 sequences, approximately 34% of them seen once. Their antigens remain unidentified. Sequencing was carried out using blood. The receptors originated from a girl between 2 and 17 years old with multiple sclerosis.

CDR3 amino acids: CAAGGATGELFF. For the CDR3, the DNA is TGTGCGGCCGGGGGGGCGACCGGGGAGCTGTTTTTT. The V and J genes are TRBV27 and TRBJ2-2; 8 bases fit TRBD2. The CDR3 is 12 residues long. Germline V gene sequence: CDR1 MNHEY, CDR2 SMNVEV (reference sequence).

The chain links TRBV7-9 to TRBJ2-7, with 8 bases matching TRBD1. After removal of 3 bases from V and 6 bases from J, the junction contained 7 bases not matched to a gene. Germline V gene lookup returns CDR1 SEHNR and CDR2 FQNEAQ (reference sequence). This CDR3 contains 14 residues. The CDR3 loop reads CASSFPGQGREQYF. CDR3 coding DNA: TGTGCCAGCAGCTTTCCAGGACAGGGTCGCGAGCAGTACTTC. Using reference TRBV7-9 and TRBJ2-7 for the parts outside the CDR3, the full variable domain is DTGVSQNPRHKITKRGQNVTFRCDPISEHNRLYWYRQTLGQGPEFLTYFQNEAQLEKSRLLSDRFSAERPKGSFSTLEIQRTEQGDSAMYLCASSFPGQGREQYFGPGTRLTVT.

This chain uses TRBV10-3 with TRBJ2-4; D remains ambiguous. The V end was cut by 0 bases, the J end by 8 bases, with 5 bases between. The length of the CDR3 is 12 residues. CDR1 is ENHRY and CDR2 is SYGVKD in the germline V gene. CDR3 sequence: CAISESFDIQYF. The CDR3 DNA reads TGTGCCATCAGTGAGTCGTTTGACATTCAGTACTTC.

This chain joins TRBV28 and TRBJ1-2; tentative D call: TRBD1 (5 bases). The CDR3 sequence is 16 residues long. The germline gives CDR1 MDHEN, CDR2 SYDVKM. Trimming pared 6 bases from V and 5 bases from J, leaving 22 bases between. CDR3 bases: TGTGCCAGCAGCCGGATCCAGGGTAGCGGGGGATATGGCTACACCTTC. Residues: CASSRIQGSGGYGYTF.

The genes are TRBV20-1 and TRBJ2-7, with D perhaps given as TRBD1 or TRBD2 (5 bases each). Germline assignment: CDR1 DFQATT and CDR2 SNEGSKA (reference sequence). The V end was cut by 3 bases, the J end by 3 bases, with 15 bases between. This CDR3 spans 14 amino acids. Written as DNA, the CDR3 is TGCAGTGCTAGCGAGGGCAGGGTGGACTACGAGCAGTACTTC. Amino acids: CSASEGRVDYEQYF.

V usage is TRBV20-1 and J usage is TRBJ1-1, with D unclear. The length of the CDR3 is 13 residues. Germline values: CDR1 DFQATT, CDR2 SNEGSKA (reference sequence). Trimming left V 6 bases short and J 3 bases short, with 14 bases between. The CDR3 is CSAPSAKDTEAFF. The CDR3 DNA sequence: TGCAGTGCCCCCTCGGCGAAGGACACTGAAGCTTTCTTT.

Comment on this clonotype: A much bigger clone sits one base away, suggesting this may be a read error. This chain uses TRBV20-1 with TRBJ2-7, with TRBD1 matching 7 bases. This CDR3 has 12 amino acids. The V gene's germline CDR1 is DFQATT and CDR2 SNEGSKA (reference sequence). As DNA, the CDR3 is TGCAGGGCTAGTGACAGGGACTACGAGCAGTACTTC. This sequence encodes CRASDRDYEQYF.